The 8 T cell receptor beta chains in this list originate from one sample, sequenced in a study of cytomegalovirus exposure and HLA in healthy donors. The PCR had 60 Vbeta and 13 Jbeta primers. TCRdb's copy holds only in-frame clones and misses some; the assay was immunoSEQ multiplex PCR. Among some 200,000 clones listed, roughly 80% were seen once. Sequencing input: PBMCs. These receptors were collected from a man between 35 and 55 years old in good health and CMV-seropositive.

Of note for this clone: In the same sample, other DNA sequences code for this CDR3. This sequence joins TRBV19 and TRBJ2-5; D gene uncertain. CDR1 and CDR2 from the germline V gene are LNHDA and SQIVND (reference sequence). This CDR3 has 11 amino acids. V lost 5 bases and J 2 bases, leaving 3 bases between the germline ends. The CDR3 loop is CASSLQETQYF. The DNA for the CDR3 is TGTGCCAGTAGTCTGCAAGAGACCCAGTACTTC.

This chain connects TRBV7-3 to TRBJ2-3; a weak D match, TRBD2 (5 bases). Trimming took off 1 base at V and 1 base at J, with 9 bases between the two ends. This CDR3 contains 15 residues. From germline, CDR1 is SGHTA and CDR2 FQGTGA. CDR3 protein: CASSLIGVGTDTQYF. The CDR3 coding sequence is TGTGCCAGCAGCTTAATCGGGGTTGGCACAGATACGCAGTATTTT.

This rearrangement joins TRBV19 to TRBJ1-2; 9 positions match TRBD1. The junction had 6 bases not matched to a gene; V was cut back by 5 bases and J by 8 bases. The CDR3 sequence is 13 residues long. In germline, CDR1 is LNHDA, CDR2 SQIVND (reference sequence). CDR3 in amino acids: CASSLRQGGGYTF. The CDR3 DNA follows: TGTGCCAGTAGTCTAAGACAGGGGGGAGGCTACACCTTC.

This chain uses TRBV7-4 with TRBJ1-1, with 8 bases fitting TRBD1. CDR1 is SGHVT and CDR2 is SQSDAQ in the germline V gene. CDR3 length equals 14 residues. J lost 5 bases, V lost 4 bases, and 6 bases had no gene match. This CDR3 is CASSSCQGATEAFF. The CDR3 DNA is TGTGCCAGCAGCTCATGTCAGGGGGCAACTGAAGCTTTCTTT. The full variable domain, its missing parts supplied by reference TRBV7-4 and TRBJ1-1, is GAGVSQSPRYKVAKRGRDVALRCDSISGHVTLYWYRQTLGQGSEVLTYSQSDAQRDKSGRPSGRFSAERPERSVSTLKIQRTEQGDSAVYLCASSSCQGATEAFFGQGTRLTVV.

V gene TRBV9 combines with J gene TRBJ2-1; 9 bases line up with TRBD2. Germline loops: CDR1 SGDLS, CDR2 YYNGEE. The V segment lost 7 bases and the J segment 5 bases; nucleotides outside the gene matches: 4. The CDR3 sequence is 13 residues long. This CDR3 reads CASQRGADNEQFF. In nucleotides, the CDR3 is TGTGCCAGCCAGCGGGGGGCCGACAATGAGCAGTTCTTC.

This rearrangement joins TRBV27 to TRBJ2-1; D may be TRBD1 (6 bases). Germline-derived CDR1 and CDR2 are MNHEY and SMNVEV (reference sequence). Trimming removed 0 bases from V and 0 bases from J, with 9 bases in between. This CDR3 spans 16 amino acids. Here the CDR3 reads CASSLSGDNSYNEQFF. DNA for the CDR3: TGTGCCAGCAGTTTATCAGGGGACAACTCCTACAATGAGCAGTTCTTC.

This clone was counted a few times. The chain employs TRBV2 and TRBJ1-5, with 8 bases fitting TRBD1. Losses at the gene ends were 7 bases for V and 2 bases for J; bases not matched to a gene: 16. The germline V gene has CDR1 SNHLY and CDR2 FYNNEI. The CDR3 sequence is 18 residues long. The CDR3 reads CASNRQGAFGLGNQPQHF. CDR3 DNA: TGTGCCAGCAATCGCCAGGGGGCGTTCGGACTCGGCAATCAGCCCCAGCATTTT.

This chain joins TRBV9 and TRBJ2-7; TRBD2 might be the D (6 bases). The CDR3 has 13 residues. CDR1 SGDLS and CDR2 YYNGEE come from the germline V gene. V lost 3 bases, J lost 6 bases, and 13 bases lay in between. The CDR3 region has the DNA TGTGCCAGCAGCGAGACTAGGGTCGGCGAGCAGTACTTC. It translates to CASSETRVGEQYF.